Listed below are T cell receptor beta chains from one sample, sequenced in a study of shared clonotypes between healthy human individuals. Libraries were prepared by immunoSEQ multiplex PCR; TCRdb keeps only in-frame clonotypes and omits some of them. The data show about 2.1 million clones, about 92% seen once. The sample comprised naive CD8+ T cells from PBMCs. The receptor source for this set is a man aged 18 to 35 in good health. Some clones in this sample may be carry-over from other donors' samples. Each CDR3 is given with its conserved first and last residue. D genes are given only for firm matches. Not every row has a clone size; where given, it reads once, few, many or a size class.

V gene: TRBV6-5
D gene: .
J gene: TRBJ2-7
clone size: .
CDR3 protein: CASSQAGPPDEQYF
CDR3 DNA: TGTGCCAGCAGTCAGGCAGGACCGCCGGACGAGCAGTACTTC

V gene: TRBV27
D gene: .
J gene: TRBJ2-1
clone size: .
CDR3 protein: CASSPRDIGAFGEQFF
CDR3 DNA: TGTGCCAGCAGTCCCCGGGACATCGGTGCCTTCGGTGAGCAGTTCTTC

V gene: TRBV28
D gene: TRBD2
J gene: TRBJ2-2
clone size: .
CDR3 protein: CASTRPSGIGDTGELFF
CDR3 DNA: TGTGCCAGCACCCGACCTAGCGGGATAGGTGACACCGGGGAGCTGTTTTTT

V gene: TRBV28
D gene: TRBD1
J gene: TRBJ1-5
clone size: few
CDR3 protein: CASSPRTGRGNQPQHF
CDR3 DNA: TGTGCCAGCAGCCCCCGGACAGGGAGAGGCAATCAGCCCCAGCATTTT

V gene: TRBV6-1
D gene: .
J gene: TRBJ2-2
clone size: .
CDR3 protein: CASSELRGTGELFF
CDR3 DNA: TGTGCCAGCAGTGAATTGCGGGGCACCGGGGAGCTGTTTTTT

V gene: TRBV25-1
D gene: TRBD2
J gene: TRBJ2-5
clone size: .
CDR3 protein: CASSVGGRYQETQYF
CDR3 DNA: TGTGCCAGCAGTGTGGGGGGGAGGTACCAAGAGACCCAGTACTTC

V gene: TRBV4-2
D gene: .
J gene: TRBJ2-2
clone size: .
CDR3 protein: CASSQVVSRKRGELFF
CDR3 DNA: TGTGCCAGCAGCCAAGTGGTCTCCCGCAAAAGAGGGGAGCTGTTTTTT

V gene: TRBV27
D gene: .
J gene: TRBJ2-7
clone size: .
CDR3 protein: CASRPGNRYEQYF
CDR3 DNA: TGTGCCAGCAGGCCCGGCAATAGATACGAGCAGTACTTC

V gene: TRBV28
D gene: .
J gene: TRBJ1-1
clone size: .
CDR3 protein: CASSVIHGLATEAFF
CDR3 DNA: TGTGCCAGCAGTGTGATACACGGCCTGGCCACTGAAGCTTTCTTT

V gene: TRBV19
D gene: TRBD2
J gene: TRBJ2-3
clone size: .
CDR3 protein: CASSPMSGLVWDTQYF
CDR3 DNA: TGTGCCAGTAGTCCCATGTCGGGACTAGTTTGGGATACGCAGTATTTT

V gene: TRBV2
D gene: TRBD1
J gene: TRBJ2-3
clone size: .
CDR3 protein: CASSEGTGVRTTDTQYF
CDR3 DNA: TGTGCCAGCAGTGAAGGGACAGGGGTACGAACCACAGATACGCAGTATTTT

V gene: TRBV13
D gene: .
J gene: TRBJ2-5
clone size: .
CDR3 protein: CASSFAGSETQYF
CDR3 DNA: TGTGCCAGCAGCTTCGCAGGTAGTGAGACCCAGTACTTC

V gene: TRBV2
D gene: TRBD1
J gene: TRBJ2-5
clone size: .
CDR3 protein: CASSRGQGGETQYF
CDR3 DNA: TGTGCCAGCAGTCGCGGACAGGGCGGGGAGACCCAGTACTTC

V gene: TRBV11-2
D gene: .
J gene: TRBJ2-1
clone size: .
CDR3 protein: CASSLGGEPLDEQFF
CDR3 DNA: TGTGCCAGCAGCTTAGGGGGGGAGCCTCTCGATGAGCAGTTCTTC

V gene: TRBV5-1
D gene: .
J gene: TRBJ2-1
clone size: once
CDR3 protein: CASRWGSEQFF
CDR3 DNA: TGCGCCAGCAGGTGGGGGAGTGAGCAGTTCTTC

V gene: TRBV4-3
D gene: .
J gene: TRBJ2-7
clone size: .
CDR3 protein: CASSQEGSGRAYEQYF
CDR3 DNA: TGCGCCAGCAGCCAAGAAGGGTCAGGCCGCGCCTACGAGCAGTACTTC

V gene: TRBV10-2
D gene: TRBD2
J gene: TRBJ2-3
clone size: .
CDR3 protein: CASRPSGVLSTDTQYF
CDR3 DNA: TGCGCCAGCAGACCTAGCGGCGTTTTAAGCACAGATACGCAGTATTTT

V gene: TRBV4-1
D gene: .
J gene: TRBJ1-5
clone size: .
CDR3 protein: CASSHDVVDQPQHF
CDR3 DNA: TGCGCCAGCAGCCACGATGTAGTGGATCAGCCCCAGCATTTT

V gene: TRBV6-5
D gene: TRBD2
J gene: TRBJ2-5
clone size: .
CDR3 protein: CASSRGTSGQETQYF
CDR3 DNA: TGTGCCAGCAGTAGAGGGACTAGCGGGCAAGAGACCCAGTACTTC

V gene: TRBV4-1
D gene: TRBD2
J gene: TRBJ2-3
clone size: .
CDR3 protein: CASSPRLAGSTDTQYF
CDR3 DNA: TGCGCCAGCAGCCCTCGACTAGCGGGCTCGACAGATACGCAGTATTTT